The 15 T cell receptor beta chains listed next were all sequenced from one sample in a study of blood T cell repertoires in COVID-19. TCRdb's table, derived via immunoSEQ multiplex PCR, lists solely in-frame clones and lacks some. The sample lists about 70,000 clones, around 85% occurring once. Sequenced input: peripheral blood. These receptor sequences come from a man at least 80 years old with acute or convalescent COVID-19.

The sample holds one count of this clone. The rearrangement uses TRBV4-3 and TRBJ2-3; D uncertain. The CDR3 totals 15 residues. Germline values: CDR1 LGHNA, CDR2 YSLEER. V was pared by 3 bases and J by 0 bases, with 10 bases between. CDR3 nucleotides: TGCGCCAGCAGCCACCTTTTAACTAGCACAGATACGCAGTATTTT. As protein: CASSHLLTSTDTQYF.

The chain is built from TRBV7-2 and TRBJ2-7; TRBD2 matches 8 bases. Trimming at V came to 6 bases and at J to 2 bases, leaving 9 bases not matched to a gene. From germline, CDR1 is SGHTA and CDR2 FQGNSA. The CDR3 has 15 residues. In nucleotides, the CDR3 is TGTGCCAGCAGTCCTACTAGCGGAGGAACCTACGAGCAGTACTTC. It specifies CASSPTSGGTYEQYF. Using reference TRBV7-2 and TRBJ2-7 for the parts outside the CDR3, the full variable domain is GAGVSQSPSNKVTEKGKDVELRCDPISGHTALYWYRQSLGQGLEFLIYFQGNSAPDKSGLPSDRFSAERTGGSVSTLTIQRTQQEDSAVYLCASSPTSGGTYEQYFGPGTRLTVT.

In this sample, this clone turned up once. The V call is TRBV18, the J call TRBJ2-2; D uncertain. The germline gives CDR1 KGHSH, CDR2 LQKENI. V was cut by 6 bases and J by 0 bases, with 14 bases left in between. The CDR3 length is 16 residues. CDR3 sequence reads: CASSLGVPANTGELFF. The CDR3 coding sequence is TGTGCCAGCTCCCTCGGTGTGCCTGCGAACACCGGGGAGCTGTTTTTT.

The rearrangement uses TRBV3-1 (or the pseudogene TRBV3-2) and TRBJ1-6; D perhaps matches TRBD1 (5 bases). This CDR3 spans 19 amino acids. Trimming left V 0 bases short and J 0 bases short, with 15 bases between. From germline, CDR1 is LGHDT and CDR2 YNNKEL (reference sequence). The CDR3 DNA sequence: TGTGCCAGCAGCCAAGATCATCAGGGTGGTGGCTCCTATAATTCACCCCTCCACTTT. Protein: CASSQDHQGGGSYNSPLHF.

V is TRBV7-8 and J is TRBJ2-5; 9 bases match TRBD2. The CDR3 is 18 amino acids. The germline V gene has CDR1 SGHVS and CDR2 FQNEAQ. V lost 3 bases, J lost 5 bases, and 16 bases stayed unmatched. The DNA of the CDR3 is TGTGCCAGCAGCTTCTCCCCCACTTGGCGGGGGGGAAGGGAGACCCAGTACTTC. Residues: CASSFSPTWRGGRETQYF.

Points on this clone: Other DNA sequences in the same sample also yield this CDR3. This chain connects TRBV5-1 to TRBJ1-1; 9 bases agree with TRBD1. The ends lost 4 bases at V and 5 bases at J; junction bases unmatched: 6. CDR3 length: 14 residues. Looked up from germline, CDR1 is SGHRS and CDR2 is YFSETQ. CDR3 sequence (DNA): TGCGCCAGCAGCCCAGGGACAGGGAATACTGAAGCTTTCTTT. Its protein product is CASSPGTGNTEAFF.

V is TRBV14 and J is TRBJ2-6; D ambiguous. Germline V gene data show CDR1 as SGHDN and CDR2 as FVKESK. V lost 2 bases and J 3 bases, leaving 2 bases between the germline ends. The CDR3 consists of 13 residues. The CDR3 bases are TGTGCCAGCAGCCAATATGGGGCCAACGTCCTGACTTTC. Its translation: CASSQYGANVLTF.

The V and J genes are TRBV5-1 and TRBJ2-7, with D uncertain. This CDR3 has 13 amino acids. Trimming left V 4 bases short and J 0 bases short, with 8 bases between. Germline V gene lookup returns CDR1 SGHRS and CDR2 YFSETQ. Written as DNA, the CDR3 is TGCGCCAGCAGCGTACAGAGCTCCTACGAGCAGTACTTC. Translating gives CASSVQSSYEQYF.

This chain links TRBV4-1 with TRBJ2-2; 10 bases match TRBD2. The germline CDR1 and CDR2 sequences are MGHRA and YSYEKL. After removal of 3 bases from V and 6 bases from J, the junction contained 10 bases not matched to a gene. The CDR3 consists of 17 residues. The CDR3 reads CASSQQAGGIKSGELFF. CDR3 DNA sequence: TGCGCCAGCAGCCAGCAAGCGGGAGGGATTAAGTCCGGGGAGCTGTTTTTT.

The gene calls are TRBV5-1 and TRBJ2-7; 7 nucleotides match TRBD1. Germline CDR1 SGHRS, CDR2 YFSETQ. The CDR3 covers 14 residues. Trimming removed 4 bases from V and 1 base from J; junction bases left unmatched: 5. The CDR3 sequence: CASSPRTGSYEQYF. CDR3 DNA: TGCGCCAGCAGCCCCAGGACAGGTTCCTACGAGCAGTACTTC.

The rearrangement links TRBV19 to TRBJ2-5; 11 bases agree with TRBD1. The CDR3 contains 16 residues. The germline CDR1 and CDR2 sequences are LNHDA and SQIVND (reference sequence). The junction had 8 bases not matched to a gene; V was cut back by 5 bases and J by 3 bases. The CDR3 DNA reads TGTGCCAGTAGTCCCAGGACAGGGGGCATAGAAGAGACCCAGTACTTC. This gives the protein CASSPRTGGIEETQYF.

This clone has only a few counts. The chain has TRBV25-1 and TRBJ1-2; TRBD1 matches 9 bases. Germline V gene data show CDR1 as MGHDK and CDR2 as SYGVNS. V lost 5 bases and J lost 7; bases outside the gene matches: 8. The length of the CDR3 is 14 residues. The CDR3 here is CASSFTGGAGGYTF. Written as DNA, the CDR3 is TGTGCCAGCAGTTTTACAGGGGGCGCGGGTGGCTACACCTTC.

In this sample, this clone turned up once. The chain carries TRBV5-1 and TRBJ1-1; TRBD1 agrees at 10 bases. This CDR3 spans 16 amino acids. Germline loops: CDR1 SGHRS, CDR2 YFSETQ. Trimming took 4 bases from V and 7 from J; bases not matched to a gene: 13. CDR3 region: CASSPLPDRGEYEAFF. CDR3 coding DNA: TGCGCCAGCAGCCCTCTTCCGGACAGGGGGGAATATGAAGCTTTCTTT.

J is TRBJ1-2 and V is TRBV2, with a tentative D call TRBD1 (6 bases). The CDR3 contains 15 residues. V dropped 0 bases and J dropped 7 bases, with 15 bases sitting between them. Germline V gene sequence: CDR1 SNHLY, CDR2 FYNNEI. The chain's CDR3 is CASSEAVGGAAGYTF. The CDR3 nucleotides are TGTGCCAGCAGTGAAGCGGTAGGGGGGGCGGCTGGCTACACCTTC.

V usage is TRBV6-2 or TRBV6-3 and J usage is TRBJ2-1; 12 nucleotides match TRBD2. Trimming cost V 6 bases and J 2 bases; bases outside gene matches: 5. CDR3 length equals 16 residues. Germline V gene data show CDR1 as MNHEY and CDR2 as SVGEGT. CDR3 DNA sequence: TGTGCCAGCAGCCGACTAGCGGGAGTACCCTACAATGAGCAGTTCTTC. This gives the protein CASSRLAGVPYNEQFF.